These 21 T cell receptor beta chains were sequenced from one sample in a study of blood T cells in healthy people across ages. The use of a sample-barcoded 5' primer and a J-beta primer mix characterized a second PCR of about 7 to 12 cycles. TCRdb fed the 5' RACE reads into MiXCR, producing one record per CDR3 protein. The data show some 1.4 million distinct CDR3 sequences, approximately 38% seen once. The sequenced sample consisted of blood. These receptors were obtained from a woman aged 18-30 years in good health.

The chain couples TRBV4-1 to TRBJ1-4; maybe TRBD1 (5 bases). Per the germline V gene, CDR1 is MGHRA and CDR2 is YSYEKL. The CDR3 totals 20 residues. Deletions cut 0 bases from V and 8 bases from J, with 28 bases between. CDR3 DNA sequence: TGCGCCAGCAGCCAAGAAGGGGCAGGACGCCTGCATGAAGGAAGGGAAAAACTGTTTTTT. As protein: CASSQEGAGRLHEGREKLFF.

The chain employs TRBV29-1 and TRBJ2-5; 9 bases line up with TRBD1. V lost 3 bases, J lost 13 bases, and 9 bases stayed unmatched. This CDR3 is 12 amino acids long. The germline CDR1 and CDR2 sequences are SQVTM and ANQGSEA. The CDR3: CSVDGTGNERYF. As DNA, the CDR3 is TGCAGCGTTGACGGGACAGGGAACGAGCGGTACTTC.

V gene TRBV19 combines with J gene TRBJ2-3; 7 nucleotides line up with TRBD2. Germline loops: CDR1 LNHDA, CDR2 SQIVND (reference sequence). The CDR3 runs to 16 residues. Trimming removed 3 bases from V and 0 bases from J; junction bases left unmatched: 6. As DNA, the CDR3 is TGTGCCAGTAGTATCGGAGCGGGGTTTAGCACAGATACGCAGTATTTT. Its translation: CASSIGAGFSTDTQYF.

This rearrangement joins TRBV7-7 to TRBJ2-1; 14 bases agree with TRBD2. The CDR3 consists of 16 residues. With 5 bases clipped from V and 5 bases from J, the junction kept 5 bases outside the gene matches. Germline V gives CDR1 SSHAT, CDR2 FNYEAQ (reference sequence). The CDR3 DNA is TGTGCCAGCAGCCCCGGACTAGCGGGAGGAAACAATGAGCAGTTCTTC. Translated, it gives CASSPGLAGGNNEQFF.

This chain uses TRBV3-1 with TRBJ1-3; TRBD1 matches 7 bases. V gave up 4 bases and J gave up 0 bases; unmatched junction bases: 6. This CDR3 comprises 16 residues. Germline values: CDR1 LGHDT, CDR2 YNNKEL (reference sequence). CDR3 loop: CASSRQGGGSGNTIYF. The CDR3 DNA reads TGTGCCAGCAGCCGGCAGGGGGGAGGCTCTGGAAACACCATATATTTT.

The chain uses TRBV12-3 or TRBV12-4 and TRBJ1-6, with D tentatively TRBD1 (5 bases). Deletions cut 7 bases from V and 7 bases from J, with 17 bases between. This CDR3 has 15 amino acids. The CDR3, as DNA: TGTGCCAGCACCCTAGCGGCGGGGCCCAATTCACCCCTCCACTTT. Its translation is CASTLAAGPNSPLHF.

This clonotype has only a few counts. This chain uses TRBV6-5 with TRBJ2-3, with 11 bases aligning to TRBD2. Germline V gene sequence: CDR1 MNHEY, CDR2 SVGAGI. The CDR3 loop spans 13 amino acids. J lost 9 bases, V lost 6 bases, and 5 bases had no gene match. The CDR3 loop is CASRQGLAVTQYF. As DNA, the CDR3 is TGTGCCAGCAGACAGGGACTAGCGGTAACGCAGTATTTT.

The rearrangement joins TRBV3-1 to TRBJ2-4, with 9 bases lining up with TRBD2. Per the germline V gene, CDR1 is LGHDT and CDR2 is YNNKEL (reference sequence). This CDR3 has 14 amino acids. V lost 4 bases, J lost 13 bases, and 11 bases stayed unmatched. CDR3 sequence: CASSLASGAGEQYF. The CDR3 DNA is TGTGCCAGCAGCCTTGCTAGCGGGGCGGGGGAGCAGTACTTC.

CDR3 in amino acids: CASSLAEGASNQPQHF. Here the CDR3 DNA reads TGTGCCAGCAGCTTGGCCGAGGGGGCCAGCAATCAGCCCCAGCATTTT. V usage is TRBV5-8 and J usage is TRBJ1-5, with 7 bases aligning to TRBD1. The CDR3 has 16 residues. CDR1 and CDR2 (germline): SGHTS, YDEGEE. V trimming: 0 bases; J trimming: 1 base; junction bases outside the gene matches: 4. The complete variable domain, with remaining parts taken from reference TRBV5-8 and TRBJ1-5, reads EAGVTQSPTHLIKTRGQQATLRCSPISGHTSVYWYQQALGLGLQFLLWYDEGEERNRGNFPPRFSGRQFPNYSSELNVNALELEDSALYLCASSLAEGASNQPQHFGDGTRLSIL.

This clonotype came up a few times. The chain is built from TRBV7-3 and TRBJ2-1; D call uncertain. Germline-derived CDR1 and CDR2 are SGHTA and FQGTGA. V was trimmed by 2 bases and J by 0 bases, leaving 11 bases between them. CDR3 length equals 16 residues. The CDR3 sequence is CASSLGRKSSYNEQFF. In nucleotides, the CDR3 is TGTGCCAGCAGCTTAGGCCGGAAGAGCTCCTACAATGAGCAGTTCTTC.

The gene calls are TRBV29-1 and TRBJ1-2, with 9 bases lining up with TRBD1. There are 12 residues in the CDR3. Germline lookup yields CDR1 SQVTM and CDR2 ANQGSEA. Trimming removed 4 bases from V and 4 bases from J; junction bases left unmatched: 1. The CDR3 DNA is TGCAGCGTTGTACAGGGGGCCTATGGCTACACCTTC. It is translated as CSVVQGAYGYTF.

The chain employs TRBV6-5 and TRBJ2-7; 12 bases agree with TRBD1. This CDR3 is 15 amino acids long. Trimming at V came to 5 bases and at J to 1 base, leaving 3 bases not matched to a gene. Germline V gene data show CDR1 as MNHEY and CDR2 as SVGAGI. Here the CDR3 DNA reads TGTGCCAGCAGTGGGGGACAGGGGGCTTCCTACGAGCAGTACTTC. This encodes CASSGGQGASYEQYF.

The rearrangement links TRBV6-5 to TRBJ2-7, with 13 positions matching TRBD2. The J call is uncertain, as TRBJ2-5 better fits the DNA end. CDR1 and CDR2 (germline): MNHEY, SVGAGI. This CDR3 comprises 16 residues. In DNA form, the CDR3 reads TGTGCCAGCAGTTACTCGCTACTAGCGGGAGGGGGGACCCAGTACTTC. Translation gives CASSYSLLAGGGTQYF.

This rearrangement joins TRBV20-1 to TRBJ2-5; 7 bases line up with TRBD2. In germline, CDR1 is DFQATT, CDR2 SNEGSKA (reference sequence). V was clipped by 2 bases and J by 5 bases; unmatched bases: 14. The CDR3 has 16 residues. For the CDR3, the DNA is TGCAGTGCTAGATTGCGTTGGGGGGAGGGCTTGGAGACCCAGTACTTC. Protein product: CSARLRWGEGLETQYF.

The rearrangement joins TRBV6-2 or TRBV6-3 to TRBJ1-1; 8 nucleotides agree with TRBD1. Germline-derived CDR1 and CDR2 are MNHEY and SVGEGT. CDR3 size: 17 residues. V lost 4 bases, J lost 0 bases, and 10 bases stayed unmatched. The DNA of the CDR3 is TGTGCCAGCAGTTCGCCAGGGGGCGAAAGGTTGAACACTGAAGCTTTCTTT. It yields the protein CASSSPGGERLNTEAFF.

This chain links TRBV7-9 with TRBJ1-1, with D perhaps TRBD1 (6 bases). Per germline, CDR1 SEHNR and CDR2 FQNEAQ (reference sequence). This CDR3 has 13 residues. Trimming stripped 0 bases from V and 6 bases from J, with 8 bases between. CDR3 nucleotides: TGTGCCAGCAGCTTAGCGACAGGCGCTGAAGCTTTCTTT. It encodes CASSLATGAEAFF. The full variable domain, rest sourced from reference TRBV7-9 and TRBJ1-1, is DTGVSQNPRHKITKRGQNVTFRCDPISEHNRLYWYRQTLGQGPEFLTYFQNEAQLEKSRLLSDRFSAERPKGSFSTLEIQRTEQGDSAMYLCASSLATGAEAFFGQGTRLTVV.

The rearrangement joins TRBV20-1 to TRBJ2-2; tentative D call: TRBD1 (6 bases). CDR1 is DFQATT, CDR2 SNEGSKA, per germline (reference sequence). V was cut by 1 base and J by 5 bases, with 14 bases left in between. The CDR3 is made up of 15 amino acids. The CDR3: CSARGSRTVTGELFF. The CDR3 DNA reads TGCAGTGCTAGAGGTTCGAGGACAGTAACCGGGGAGCTGTTTTTT.

This chain uses TRBV12-3 or TRBV12-4 with TRBJ2-7; D gene ambiguous. The V gene lost 7 bases and the J gene lost 0 bases, with 13 bases spanning the gap. The CDR3 totals 14 residues. CDR3 region: CASTQEDISYEQYF. The CDR3 bases are TGTGCCAGCACTCAAGAAGATATCTCCTACGAGCAGTACTTC.

A few counts support this clonotype. The chain carries TRBV14 and TRBJ2-4, with a tentative D call TRBD2 (5 bases). The CDR3 consists of 14 residues. The ends were cut back, 1 base at V and 8 bases at J, with 12 bases in the middle. Germline assignment: CDR1 SGHDN and CDR2 FVKESK. The CDR3 region is CASSQARGRYIQYF. The CDR3 DNA sequence: TGTGCCAGCAGCCAAGCTCGGGGTCGGTACATTCAGTACTTC.

The chain is built from TRBV7-9 and TRBJ1-2; 7 nucleotides align to TRBD1. Germline CDR1 reads SEHNR; CDR2 reads FQNEAQ (reference sequence). V was pared by 3 bases and J by 3 bases, with 10 bases of the junction left unmatched. This CDR3 contains 16 residues. CDR3 nucleotide sequence: TGTGCCAGCAGCTTGTTAGCGGACAGGTTCTACTATGGCTACACCTTC. Protein product: CASSLLADRFYYGYTF.

There are a few counts of this clonotype. This chain joins TRBV7-3 and TRBJ2-1; 9 bases agree with TRBD2. The CDR3 is 17 residues long. In germline, CDR1 is SGHTA, CDR2 FQGTGA. With V trimmed by 0 bases and J by 2 bases, 5 bases remained unmatched. For the CDR3, the DNA is TGTGCCAGCAGCTTAACTGCGGGGGGGACCCCCTACAATGAGCAGTTCTTC. Translated, it gives CASSLTAGGTPYNEQFF.